The TCR beta chain described here comes from a study of T cells in Graves' hyperthyroidism and ophthalmopathy. Using RNA transcripts as the source, TCR beta CDR3 regions were amplified. When the TCR CDR3 underwent first-round RT-PCR, the HTBI primer set was used. TCRdb recomputed calls from the multiplex PCR reads with MiXCR, one row per CDR3 protein. This sample yields 95,000 to 100,000 distinct CDR3 sequences, of which approximately 56% are seen a single time; around 27% belongs to the top ten. CDR1 and CDR2 (germline): KGHDR, SFDVKD. V lost 7 bases, J lost 4 bases, and 6 bases stayed unmatched. This CDR3 has 13 amino acids.

This TCR was recovered from a woman aged 35 to 49 with Graves' hyperthyroidism. This sequence joins TRBV24-1 and TRBJ2-7; 7 nucleotides agree with TRBD1. The sequencing input was blood. The CDR3 nucleotides are TGTGCCACCAGCGAGCAACAGGGGTACGAGCAGTACTTC. It encodes CATSEQQGYEQYF.